Following are 21 T cell receptor beta chains from one sample sequenced in a study of identical twins. TCRdb independently ran MiXCR on the 5' RACE reads; one entry per CDR3 protein. The profile covers 200,000 or so distinct CDR3 sequences, with 6.5% to 8.5% appearing a single time and 1.5% to 2.5% taken by the ten largest. The sample was also linked to a second study, of yellow fever vaccine responses in identical twins.

Sequences were obtained from memory (CD45RO+) T cells sorted from blood. All receptors come from a young woman in good health.

V and J are TRBV7-9 and TRBJ1-2, with D tentatively TRBD1 (5 bases). V shed 2 bases and J shed 0 bases, with 13 bases lying between them. CDR3 size: 16 residues. CDR1 and CDR2 (germline): SEHNR, FQNEAQ (reference sequence). The CDR3 coding sequence is TGTGCCAGCAGCTTATTGCAGGGCCCCTCTAACTATGGCTACACCTTC. Its translation is CASSLLQGPSNYGYTF.

The table lists this clonotype with many counts. The chain links TRBV7-2 to TRBJ2-3; possibly TRBD2 for D (5 bases). Germline loops: CDR1 SGHTA, CDR2 FQGNSA. The V end was cut by 5 bases, the J end by 4 bases, with 13 bases between. The CDR3 runs 14 residues. As DNA, the CDR3 is TGTGCCAGCAGCCCCCTTGGTAGCGCAGATACGCAGTATTTT. Translation: CASSPLGSADTQYF.

This clonotype has just a few counts. This sequence joins TRBV5-1 and TRBJ1-5, with no clear D. This CDR3 is 14 amino acids long. With 2 bases removed from V and 7 bases from J, the gap between germline ends came to 13 bases. CDR1 is SGHRS, CDR2 YFSETQ, per germline. As DNA, the CDR3 is TGCGCCAGCAGCTTTGACGGTGGAGGCCAGCCCCAGCATTTT. Amino acids: CASSFDGGGQPQHF.

The chain has TRBV5-5 and TRBJ1-5; D is undetermined. Germline CDR1 and CDR2: SGHKS and YYEKEE (reference sequence). The CDR3 has 14 amino acids. Trimming took off 0 bases at V and 9 bases at J, with 13 bases between the two ends. In DNA, the CDR3 is TGTGCCAGCAGCTTGGTTCCGGCGGGCCTGCCCCAGCATTTT. Translated: CASSLVPAGLPQHF.

The V call is TRBV28, the J call TRBJ2-5; tentatively, D is TRBD1 (5 bases). From germline, CDR1 is MDHEN and CDR2 SYDVKM. Trimming stripped 5 bases from V and 1 base from J, with 11 bases between. The CDR3 is made up of 14 amino acids. DNA for the CDR3: TGTGCCAGCAGTCCGAGGACACCCCAAGAGACCCAGTACTTC. Its protein is CASSPRTPQETQYF. Full variable domain (outside the CDR3, taken from reference TRBV28 and TRBJ2-5): DVKVTQSSRYLVKRTGEKVFLECVQDMDHENMFWYRQDPGLGLRLIYFSYDVKMKEKGDIPEGYSVSREKKERFSLILESASTNQTSMYLCASSPRTPQETQYFGPGTRLLVL.

V gene TRBV6-5 combines with J gene TRBJ1-2; TRBD1 agrees at 7 bases. The V gene end was trimmed by 7 bases and the J gene end by 4 bases; junction bases not matched to a gene: 3. This CDR3 has 12 amino acids. Germline-derived CDR1 and CDR2 are MNHEY and SVGAGI. CDR3 in amino acids: CASKGQTYGYTF. The CDR3 DNA reads TGTGCCAGCAAGGGACAGACCTATGGCTACACCTTC.

The rearrangement links TRBV5-6 to TRBJ2-7; a possible D gene is TRBD1 (6 bases). Germline V gives CDR1 SGHDT, CDR2 YYEEEE. V dropped 5 bases and J dropped 3 bases, with 15 bases sitting between them. The CDR3 has 14 residues. The CDR3 DNA sequence: TGTGCCAGCAGGGGGAGCAGGGGTAGCTACGAGCAGTACTTC. Translated, it gives CASRGSRGSYEQYF.

The V gene is TRBV7-2, the J gene TRBJ2-1; D gene unclear. This CDR3 is 13 amino acids long. Germline loops: CDR1 SGHTA, CDR2 FQGNSA. V shed 1 base and J shed 9 bases, with 10 bases lying between them. The CDR3 DNA reads as TGTGCCAGCAGCTTAGGCGTCGGACCTGAGCAGTTCTTC. Its protein product is CASSLGVGPEQFF.

This clonotype showed up many times. The chain has TRBV20-1 and TRBJ2-7, with no clear D. Trimming stripped 1 base from V and 3 bases from J, with 7 bases between. Looked up from germline, CDR1 is DFQATT and CDR2 is SNEGSKA (reference sequence). The length of the CDR3 is 12 residues. The CDR3 coding sequence is TGCAGTGCTAGAGTGCCGAGCTACGAGCAGTACTTC. Encoded protein: CSARVPSYEQYF.

This clonotype was observed many times. The J gene is TRBJ1-2, the V gene TRBV9, with D tentatively TRBD1 (5 bases). V lost 0 bases to trimming and J lost 8 bases, with 11 bases between them. The CDR3 totals 13 residues. Germline V gene lookup returns CDR1 SGDLS and CDR2 YYNGEE. The chain's CDR3 is CASSVDDSGGYTF. CDR3 coding DNA: TGTGCCAGCAGCGTAGACGACAGCGGGGGCTACACCTTC.

The chain uses TRBV29-1 and TRBJ2-1, with D perhaps matching TRBD1 or TRBD2 (5 bases each). The CDR3 is 12 amino acids. V was trimmed by 7 bases and J by 4 bases, leaving 11 bases between them. From germline, CDR1 is SQVTM and CDR2 ANQGSEA. CDR3 sequence reads: CSAGDGYNEQFF. The CDR3 DNA sequence: TGCAGCGCCGGGGACGGTTACAATGAGCAGTTCTTC.

The V call is TRBV3-1, the J call TRBJ2-1; possibly TRBD1 for D (6 bases). This CDR3 has 14 residues. The germline V and J ends were trimmed by 0 bases and 7 bases, with 10 bases remaining between them. Germline assignment: CDR1 LGHDT and CDR2 YNNKEL (reference sequence). CDR3 residues: CASSQDGGGNEQFF. The CDR3 DNA reads as TGTGCCAGCAGCCAAGATGGGGGCGGGAATGAGCAGTTCTTC.

The V call is TRBV20-1, the J call TRBJ2-3, with D tentatively TRBD2 (5 bases). CDR3 length: 13 residues. Germline V gives CDR1 DFQATT, CDR2 SNEGSKA (reference sequence). Trimming stripped 5 bases from V and 2 bases from J, with 11 bases between. The CDR3 here is CSALGLTTDTQYF. DNA of the CDR3: TGCAGTGCTTTAGGACTCACCACAGATACGCAGTATTTT.

In its sample, this clonotype was seen many times. The chain recombines TRBV29-1 with TRBJ1-2; D perhaps matches TRBD1 (6 bases). Germline CDR1 reads SQVTM; CDR2 reads ANQGSEA. Deletions cut 7 bases from V and 3 bases from J, with 15 bases between. The CDR3 runs 13 residues. Here the CDR3 DNA reads TGCAGCGCCCCGGGGGGGGCGGACTATGGCTACACCTTC. It is translated as CSAPGGADYGYTF. The full variable domain, its missing parts supplied by reference TRBV29-1 and TRBJ1-2, is SAVISQKPSRDICQRGTSLTIQCQVDSQVTMMFWYRQQPGQSLTLIATANQGSEATYESGFVIDKFPISRPNLTFSTLTVSNMSPEDSSIYLCSAPGGADYGYTFGSGTRLTVV.

This chain connects TRBV6-5 to TRBJ2-7; TRBD2 agrees at 9 bases. CDR1 is MNHEY and CDR2 is SVGAGI in the germline V gene. The CDR3 has 15 residues. J was trimmed by 3 bases and V by 2 bases; bases with no gene match: 5. Here the CDR3 DNA reads TGTGCCAGCAGTTACACCGCGGGAGGGAGCTACGAGCAGTACTTC. Encoded protein: CASSYTAGGSYEQYF.

This clonotype was picked up a small number of times. This chain links TRBV5-4 with TRBJ2-2; the D gene is possibly TRBD1 (5 bases). CDR1 is SGHNT, CDR2 YYREEE, per germline (reference sequence). This CDR3 contains 15 residues. The V end lost 2 bases, the J end lost 4 bases, and 12 bases lay between the germline ends. The CDR3: CASSFGDRRTGELFF. CDR3 coding DNA: TGTGCCAGCAGCTTCGGAGACAGACGCACCGGGGAGCTGTTTTTT.

The sample holds a few counts of this clonotype. The rearrangement links TRBV6-2 or TRBV6-3 to TRBJ2-2; unclear D gene. The CDR3 loop spans 11 amino acids. V was pared by 7 bases and J by 5 bases, with 5 bases between. Germline assignment: CDR1 MNHEY and CDR2 SVGEGT. This CDR3 reads CASTRTGELFF. The CDR3 nucleotides read TGTGCCAGCACCCGAACCGGGGAGCTGTTTTTT.

There are many counts of this clonotype. V and J are TRBV28 and TRBJ2-7; 10 bases are shared with TRBD1. The germline CDR1 and CDR2 sequences are MDHEN and SYDVKM. The CDR3 has 16 residues. With V trimmed by 4 bases and J by 5 bases, 11 bases remained unmatched. The DNA for the CDR3 is TGTGCCAGCAGTTCGTTCGGACAGGGGGTAAAAAACGAGCAGTACTTC. Encoded protein: CASSSFGQGVKNEQYF.

Ten or more counts support this clonotype. The chain couples TRBV5-1 to TRBJ2-1, with 13 bases lining up with TRBD2. Germline CDR1 and CDR2: SGHRS and YFSETQ. V trimming: 4 bases; J trimming: 10 bases; junction bases outside the gene matches: 11. The CDR3 consists of 16 residues. Here the CDR3 DNA reads TGCGCCAGCAGCGTACCTACTAGCGGGGGGGCCGGAGAGCAGTTCTTC. Translated: CASSVPTSGGAGEQFF.

The V and J genes are TRBV11-1 and TRBJ2-5; D may be TRBD1 (7 bases). The V end was cut by 4 bases, the J end by 5 bases, with 29 bases between. This CDR3 contains 19 residues. Germline V lookup: CDR1 SGHAT, CDR2 FQDESV (reference sequence). The CDR3 loop is CASSSRRVSGQDGRETQYF. CDR3 in DNA: TGTGCCAGCAGCTCACGAAGGGTCTCCGGACAGGATGGGAGGGAGACCCAGTACTTC.

This clonotype showed up just a few times. This rearrangement joins TRBV7-6 to TRBJ2-7; perhaps TRBD1 as D (6 bases). CDR1 and CDR2 (germline): SGHVS, FNYEAQ. The CDR3 is 14 residues long. Deletions cut 5 bases from V and 0 bases from J, with 11 bases between. The CDR3 spells CASSTDSVSYEQYF. The DNA of the CDR3 is TGTGCCAGCAGCACGGACAGTGTCTCCTACGAGCAGTACTTC.